The clone carrying this T cell receptor beta chain was counted between two and nine times. What it binds is unknown. The sample belongs to a study of human T cells and chemical hapten exposure. Described time point: patch test 1, 2 weeks after DPC sensitization. Regarding treatment: therapeutic diphenylcyclopropenone sensitization with weekly scalp DPC. The CDR3 extends over 13 amino acids. From germline, CDR1 is DFQATT and CDR2 SNEGSKA (reference sequence). Findings and caveats of the study: Clustering by CDR3 similarity yielded significantly more large clusters from expanded TCRs than controls.

TCRdb re-derived calls from the RACE reads in MiXCR, one entry per CDR3 protein. This table holds tens of thousands of distinct CDR3 sequences, about 9.4% found once. The sequencing here drew on whole blood, taken in connection with sensitization to the hapten diphenylcyclopropenone (DPC). The source of this sequence is a woman in her forties or fifties with alopecia areata. Some clones in this sample may be carry-over from other donors' samples. This chain connects TRBV20-1 to TRBJ2-7, with TRBD2 matching over 7 bases. CDR3 residues: CSGGSGNAYEQYF. CDR3 in DNA: TGCAGCGGTGGGAGCGGGAATGCGTACGAGCAGTACTTC.